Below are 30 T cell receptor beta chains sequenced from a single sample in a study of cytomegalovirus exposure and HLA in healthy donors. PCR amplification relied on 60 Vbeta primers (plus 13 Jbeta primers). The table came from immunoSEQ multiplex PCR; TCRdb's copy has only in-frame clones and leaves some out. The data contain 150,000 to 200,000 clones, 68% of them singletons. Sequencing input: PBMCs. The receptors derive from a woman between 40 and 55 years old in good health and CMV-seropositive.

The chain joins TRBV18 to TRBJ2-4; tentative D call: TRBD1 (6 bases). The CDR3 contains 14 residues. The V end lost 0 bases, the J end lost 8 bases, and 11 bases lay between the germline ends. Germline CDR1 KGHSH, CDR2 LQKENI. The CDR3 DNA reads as TGTGCCAGCTCACCACCGGACAGTTTTTACATTCAGTACTTC. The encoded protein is CASSPPDSFYIQYF.

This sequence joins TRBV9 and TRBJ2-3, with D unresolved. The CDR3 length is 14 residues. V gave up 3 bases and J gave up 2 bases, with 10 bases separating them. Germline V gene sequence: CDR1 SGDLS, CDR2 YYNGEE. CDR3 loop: CASSAPSTTDTQYF. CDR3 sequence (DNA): TGTGCCAGCAGCGCCCCTAGTACCACAGATACGCAGTATTTT.

The CDR3, as DNA: TGTGCCAGCAGTTTGGGACTTGCCGGGGATACGCAGTATTTT. This encodes CASSLGLAGDTQYF. The genes are TRBV7-2 and TRBJ2-3, with D possibly matching TRBD2 (6 bases). CDR1 is SGHTA and CDR2 is FQGNSA in the germline V gene. This CDR3 is 14 amino acids long. V lost 6 bases and J 6 bases, leaving 16 bases between the germline ends.

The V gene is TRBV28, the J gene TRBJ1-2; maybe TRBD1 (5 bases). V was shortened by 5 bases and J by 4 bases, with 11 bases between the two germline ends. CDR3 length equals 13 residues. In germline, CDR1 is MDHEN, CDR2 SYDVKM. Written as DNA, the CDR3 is TGTGCCAGCAGTCCCCGGAGGGGCTATGGCTACACCTTC. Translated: CASSPRRGYGYTF.

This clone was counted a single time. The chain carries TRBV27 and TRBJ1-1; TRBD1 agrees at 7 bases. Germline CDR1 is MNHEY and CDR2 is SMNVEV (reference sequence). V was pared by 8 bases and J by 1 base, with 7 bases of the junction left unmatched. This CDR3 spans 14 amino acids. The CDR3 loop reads CASLTGEGNTEAFF. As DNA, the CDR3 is TGTGCCAGCTTAACAGGGGAAGGGAACACTGAAGCTTTCTTT.

The CDR3 is CASSPPQGASYGYTF. The DNA for the CDR3 is TGTGCCAGCTCACCACCACAGGGGGCGAGCTATGGCTACACCTTC. J is TRBJ1-2 and V is TRBV18; TRBD1 matches at 9 bases. Per the germline V gene, CDR1 is KGHSH and CDR2 is LQKENI. The CDR3 runs 15 residues. V trimming: 0 bases; J trimming: 4 bases; junction bases outside the gene matches: 3.

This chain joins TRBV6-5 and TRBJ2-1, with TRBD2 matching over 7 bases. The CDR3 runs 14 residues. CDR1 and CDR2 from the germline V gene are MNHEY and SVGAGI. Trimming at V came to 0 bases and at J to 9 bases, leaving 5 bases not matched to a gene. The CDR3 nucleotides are TGTGCCAGCAGTTACTCGGGGAGGGCCGGTGAGCAGTTCTTC. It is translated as CASSYSGRAGEQFF.

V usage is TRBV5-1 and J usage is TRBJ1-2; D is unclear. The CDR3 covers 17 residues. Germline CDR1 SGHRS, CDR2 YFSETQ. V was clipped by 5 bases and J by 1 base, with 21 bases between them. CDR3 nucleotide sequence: TGCGCCAGCAGTAAGTCAACAAAGTGGGCAGGTAACTATGGCTACACCTTC. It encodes CASSKSTKWAGNYGYTF.

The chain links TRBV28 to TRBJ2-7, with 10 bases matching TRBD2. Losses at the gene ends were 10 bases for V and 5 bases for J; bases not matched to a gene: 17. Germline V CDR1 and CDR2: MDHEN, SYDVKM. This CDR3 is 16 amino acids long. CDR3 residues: CAITPASGSRGDEQYF. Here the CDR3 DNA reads TGTGCCATTACCCCTGCTAGCGGGAGTCGGGGGGACGAGCAGTACTTC.

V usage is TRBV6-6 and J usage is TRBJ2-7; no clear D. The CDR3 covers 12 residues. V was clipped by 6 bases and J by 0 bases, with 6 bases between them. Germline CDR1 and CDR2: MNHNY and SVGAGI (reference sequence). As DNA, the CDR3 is TGTGCCAGCAGCTATAACTCCTACGAGCAGTACTTC. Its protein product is CASSYNSYEQYF.

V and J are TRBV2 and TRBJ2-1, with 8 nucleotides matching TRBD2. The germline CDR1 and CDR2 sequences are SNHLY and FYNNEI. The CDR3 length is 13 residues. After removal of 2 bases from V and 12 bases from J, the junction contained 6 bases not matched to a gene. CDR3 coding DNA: TGTGCCAGCAGTGAAAGAGGAAGCGGGGGGCAGTTCTTC. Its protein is CASSERGSGGQFF. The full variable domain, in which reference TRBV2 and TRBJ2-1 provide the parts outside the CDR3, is EPEVTQTPSHQVTQMGQEVILRCVPISNHLYFYWYRQILGQKVEFLVSFYNNEISEKSEIFDDQFSVERPDGSNFTLKIRSTKLEDSAMYFCASSERGSGGQFFGPGTRLTVL.

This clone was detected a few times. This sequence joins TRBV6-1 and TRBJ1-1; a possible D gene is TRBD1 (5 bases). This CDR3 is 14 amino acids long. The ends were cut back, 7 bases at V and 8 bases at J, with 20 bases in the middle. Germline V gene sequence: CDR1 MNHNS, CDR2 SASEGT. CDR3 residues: CASTHPSGGAEAFF. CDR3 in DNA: TGTGCCAGCACCCATCCCAGCGGAGGGGCCGAAGCTTTCTTT.

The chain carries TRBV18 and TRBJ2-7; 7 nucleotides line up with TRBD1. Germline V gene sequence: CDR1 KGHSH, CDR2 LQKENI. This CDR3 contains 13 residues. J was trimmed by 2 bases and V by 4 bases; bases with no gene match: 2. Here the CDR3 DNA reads TGTGCCAGCTCACTAGGGACAGCCTACGAGCAGTACTTC. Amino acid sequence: CASSLGTAYEQYF. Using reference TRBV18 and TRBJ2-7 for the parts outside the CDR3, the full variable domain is NAGVMQNPRHLVRRRGQEARLRCSPMKGHSHVYWYRQLPEEGLKFMVYLQKENIIDESGMPKERFSAEFPKEGPSILRIQQVVRGDSAAYFCASSLGTAYEQYFGPGTRLTVT.

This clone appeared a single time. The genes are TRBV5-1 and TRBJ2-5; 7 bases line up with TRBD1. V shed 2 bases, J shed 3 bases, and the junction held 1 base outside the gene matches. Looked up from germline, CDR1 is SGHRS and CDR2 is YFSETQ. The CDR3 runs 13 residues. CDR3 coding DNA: TGCGCCAGCAGCTTCGGGACAGAAGAGACCCAGTACTTC. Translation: CASSFGTEETQYF.

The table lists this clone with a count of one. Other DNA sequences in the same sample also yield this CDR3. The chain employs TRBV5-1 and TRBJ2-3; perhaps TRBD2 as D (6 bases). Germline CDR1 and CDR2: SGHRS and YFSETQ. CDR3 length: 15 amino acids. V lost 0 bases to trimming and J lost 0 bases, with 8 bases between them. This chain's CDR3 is CASSLGGVSTDTQYF. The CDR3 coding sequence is TGCGCCAGCAGCTTGGGCGGGGTTAGCACAGATACGCAGTATTTT. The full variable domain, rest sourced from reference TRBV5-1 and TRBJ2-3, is KAGVTQTPRYLIKTRGQQVTLSCSPISGHRSVSWYQQTPGQGLQFLFEYFSETQRNKGNFPGRFSGRQFSNSRSEMNVSTLELGDSALYLCASSLGGVSTDTQYFGPGTRLTVL.

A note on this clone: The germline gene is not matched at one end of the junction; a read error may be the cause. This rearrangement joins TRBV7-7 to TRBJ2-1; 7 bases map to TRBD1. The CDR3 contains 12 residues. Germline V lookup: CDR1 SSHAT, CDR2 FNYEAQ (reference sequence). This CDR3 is CASSPQGTEQFF. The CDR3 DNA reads TGTGCTAGCAGCCCACAGGGGACTGAGCAGTTCTTC.

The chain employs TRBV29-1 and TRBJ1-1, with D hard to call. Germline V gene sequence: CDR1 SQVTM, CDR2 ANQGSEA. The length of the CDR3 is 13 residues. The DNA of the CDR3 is TGCGGATCGCGGTTTATAATGAACACTGAAGCTTTCTTT. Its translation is CGSRFIMNTEAFF.

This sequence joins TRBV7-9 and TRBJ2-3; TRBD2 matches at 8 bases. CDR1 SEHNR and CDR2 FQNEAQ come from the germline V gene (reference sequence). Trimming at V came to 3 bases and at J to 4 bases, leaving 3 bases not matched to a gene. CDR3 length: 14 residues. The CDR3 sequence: CASSFGTSADTQYF. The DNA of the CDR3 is TGTGCCAGCAGCTTCGGGACTAGTGCAGATACGCAGTATTTT.

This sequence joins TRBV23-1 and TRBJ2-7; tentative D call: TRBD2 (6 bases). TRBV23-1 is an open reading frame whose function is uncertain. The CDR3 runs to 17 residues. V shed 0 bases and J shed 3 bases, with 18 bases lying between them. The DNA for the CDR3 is TGCGCCAGCAGTCAATCTAACGGGGACTTGTTTATCTACGAGCAGTACTTC. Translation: CASSQSNGDLFIYEQYF.

The CDR3 loop is CASSLMSGGSEKLFF. CDR3 sequence (DNA): TGTGCCAGCAGCTTAATGTCCGGGGGGAGTGAAAAACTGTTTTTT. This chain joins TRBV7-2 and TRBJ1-4; a weak D match, TRBD1 (5 bases). The CDR3 is 15 residues long. Trimming shortened V by 2 bases and J by 7 bases, and 14 bases separated the two germline ends. Germline CDR1 and CDR2: SGHTA and FQGNSA.

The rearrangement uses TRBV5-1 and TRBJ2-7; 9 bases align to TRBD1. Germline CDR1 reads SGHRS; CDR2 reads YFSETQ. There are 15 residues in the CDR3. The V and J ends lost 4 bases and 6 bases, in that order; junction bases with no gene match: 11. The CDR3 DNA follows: TGCGCCAGCAGCATTGGGGACAGGGTACGCAGCGAGCAGTACTTC. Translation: CASSIGDRVRSEQYF.

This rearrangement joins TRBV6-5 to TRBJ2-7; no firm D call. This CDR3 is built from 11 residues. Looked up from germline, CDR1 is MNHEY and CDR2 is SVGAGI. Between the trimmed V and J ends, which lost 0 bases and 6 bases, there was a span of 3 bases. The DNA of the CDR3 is TGTGCCAGCAGTTACTCGGCCGAGCAGTACTTC. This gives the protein CASSYSAEQYF.

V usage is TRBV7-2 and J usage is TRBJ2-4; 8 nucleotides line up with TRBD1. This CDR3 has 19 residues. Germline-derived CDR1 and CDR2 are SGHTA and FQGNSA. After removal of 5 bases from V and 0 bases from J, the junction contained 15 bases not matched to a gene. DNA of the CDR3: TGTGCCAGCAGCCCAACCCGGACAGGGATGAGCCTAGCCAAAAACATTCAGTACTTC. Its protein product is CASSPTRTGMSLAKNIQYF.

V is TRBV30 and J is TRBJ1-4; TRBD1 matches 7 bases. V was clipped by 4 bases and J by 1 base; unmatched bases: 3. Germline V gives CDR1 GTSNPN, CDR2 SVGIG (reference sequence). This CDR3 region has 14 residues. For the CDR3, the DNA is TGTGCCTGGATGCAGGGGGGAACTAATGAAAAACTGTTTTTT. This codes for CAWMQGGTNEKLFF. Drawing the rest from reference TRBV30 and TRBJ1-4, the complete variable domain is SQTIHQWPATLVQPVGSPLSLECTVEGTSNPNLYWYRQAAGRGLQLLFYSVGIGQISSEVPQNLSASRPQDRQFILSSKKLLLSDSGFYLCAWMQGGTNEKLFFGSGTQLSVL.

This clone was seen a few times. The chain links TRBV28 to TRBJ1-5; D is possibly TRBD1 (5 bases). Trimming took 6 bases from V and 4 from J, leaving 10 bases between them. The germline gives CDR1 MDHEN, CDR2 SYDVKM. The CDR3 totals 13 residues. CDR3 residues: CASSWTMNQPQHF. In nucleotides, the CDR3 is TGTGCCAGCAGCTGGACAATGAATCAGCCCCAGCATTTT.

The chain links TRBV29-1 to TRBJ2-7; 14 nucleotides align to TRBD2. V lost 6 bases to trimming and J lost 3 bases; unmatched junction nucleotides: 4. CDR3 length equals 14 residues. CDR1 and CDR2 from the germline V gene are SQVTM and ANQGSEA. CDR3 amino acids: CSVVTSGGDYEQYF. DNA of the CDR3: TGCAGCGTGGTGACTAGCGGGGGGGACTACGAGCAGTACTTC.

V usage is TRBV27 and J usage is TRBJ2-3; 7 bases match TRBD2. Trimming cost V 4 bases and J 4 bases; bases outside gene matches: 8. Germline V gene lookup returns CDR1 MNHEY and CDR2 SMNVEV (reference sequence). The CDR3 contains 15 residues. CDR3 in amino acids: CASSWGGSVADTQYF. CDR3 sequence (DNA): TGTGCCAGCAGTTGGGGCGGGAGTGTAGCAGATACGCAGTATTTT.

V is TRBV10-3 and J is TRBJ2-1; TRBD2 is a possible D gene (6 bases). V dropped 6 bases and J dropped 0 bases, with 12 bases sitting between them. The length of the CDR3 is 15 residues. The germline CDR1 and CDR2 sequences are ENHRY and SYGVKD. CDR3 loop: CAISRPGSSYNEQFF. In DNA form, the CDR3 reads TGTGCCATCAGCCGGCCCGGGAGCTCCTACAATGAGCAGTTCTTC.

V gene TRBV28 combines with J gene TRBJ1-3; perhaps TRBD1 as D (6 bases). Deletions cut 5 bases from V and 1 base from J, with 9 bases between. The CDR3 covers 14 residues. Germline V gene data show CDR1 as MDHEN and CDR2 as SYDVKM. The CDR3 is CASSPGVSGNTIYF. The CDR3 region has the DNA TGTGCCAGCAGTCCAGGGGTGTCTGGAAACACCATATATTTT.

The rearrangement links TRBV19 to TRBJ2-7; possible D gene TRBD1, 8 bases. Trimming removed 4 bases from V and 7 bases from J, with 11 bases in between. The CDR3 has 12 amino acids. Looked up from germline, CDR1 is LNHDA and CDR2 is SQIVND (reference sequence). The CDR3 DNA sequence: TGTGCCAGTAGTACACAGGGGGGGGAGCAGTACTTC. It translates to CASSTQGGEQYF. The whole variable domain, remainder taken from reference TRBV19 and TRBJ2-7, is DGGITQSPKYLFRKEGQNVTLSCEQNLNHDAMYWYRQDPGQGLRLIYYSQIVNDFQKGDIAEGYSVSREKKESFPLTVTSAQKNPTAFYLCASSTQGGEQYFGPGTRLTVT.